Listed below are T cell receptor beta chains from one sample, sequenced in a study of vaccination and CD4 T cells after COVID-19. Their antigen targets remain unknown. TCRdb re-analysed the PCR reads in MiXCR, keeping a single row per CDR3 protein. The repertoire holds under 20,000 distinct CDR3 sequences, with roughly 45% as singletons. This specimen was CD4+ T cells from blood, cultured in vitro, taken before SARS-CoV-2 vaccination. The source of these receptors is a human donor who had recovered from COVID-19. Each CDR3 is given with its conserved first and last residue. D genes are given only for firm matches. Clone size is not always given. Where it is, it says once, few, many or a class for expanded clones.

CDR3 protein: CASSLTTDLGETQYF
CDR3 DNA: TGTGCCAGCAGCTTAACGACAGACCTGGGAGAGACCCAGTACTTC
clone size: NA
V gene: TRBV7-3
D gene: NA
J gene: TRBJ2-5

CDR3 protein: CSATWTGSGELFF
CDR3 DNA: TGCAGTGCTACCTGGACAGGGTCCGGGGAGCTGTTTTTT
clone size: NA
V gene: TRBV20-1
D gene: TRBD1
J gene: TRBJ2-2

CDR3 protein: CASRHTEAFF
CDR3 DNA: TGTGCCAGCAGGCACACTGAAGCTTTCTTT
clone size: NA
V gene: TRBV28
D gene: NA
J gene: TRBJ1-1

CDR3 protein: CSATGLAGVTDTQYF
CDR3 DNA: TGCAGTGCCACGGGACTAGCGGGAGTTACAGATACGCAGTATTTT
clone size: few
V gene: TRBV20-1
D gene: TRBD2
J gene: TRBJ2-3

CDR3 protein: CSAVREVGYTF
CDR3 DNA: TGCAGTGCCGTCAGGGAGGTTGGCTACACCTTC
clone size: few
V gene: TRBV20-1
D gene: NA
J gene: TRBJ1-2

CDR3 protein: CSARDREVSGNTIYF
CDR3 DNA: TGCAGTGCTCGGGACAGGGAGGTCTCTGGAAACACCATATATTTT
clone size: NA
V gene: TRBV20-1
D gene: TRBD1
J gene: TRBJ1-3

CDR3 protein: CSARPLRLAGGPGGTDTQYF
CDR3 DNA: TGCAGTGCTAGGCCCCTTCGACTAGCGGGGGGGCCTGGGGGCACAGATACGCAGTATTTT
clone size: NA
V gene: TRBV20-1
D gene: TRBD2
J gene: TRBJ2-3

CDR3 protein: CASSYSDSYNEQFF
CDR3 DNA: TGTGCCAGCAGTTACTCGGACTCCTACAATGAGCAGTTCTTC
clone size: NA
V gene: TRBV6-2/TRBV6-3
D gene: NA
J gene: TRBJ2-1

CDR3 protein: CASTTGGVNTEAFF
CDR3 DNA: TGTGCCAGCACCACAGGGGGCGTGAACACTGAAGCTTTCTTT
clone size: NA
V gene: TRBV2
D gene: TRBD1
J gene: TRBJ1-1

CDR3 protein: CASSSGQGALGYTF
CDR3 DNA: TGTGCCAGCAGTTCCGGACAGGGGGCGTTGGGCTACACCTTC
clone size: NA
V gene: TRBV7-2
D gene: TRBD1
J gene: TRBJ1-2

CDR3 protein: CASSLNSLNTEAFF
CDR3 DNA: TGTGCCAGCAGCTTAAACAGCCTGAACACTGAAGCTTTCTTT
clone size: NA
V gene: TRBV7-2
D gene: NA
J gene: TRBJ1-1

CDR3 protein: CASSQNGGRPGYTF
CDR3 DNA: TGTGCCAGTAGCCAAAACGGCGGGCGGCCCGGCTACACCTTC
clone size: once
V gene: TRBV7-2
D gene: NA
J gene: TRBJ1-2

CDR3 protein: CASRGRGELFF
CDR3 DNA: TGTGCCAGCCGAGGGCGCGGGGAGCTGTTTTTT
clone size: NA
V gene: TRBV12-3/TRBV12-4
D gene: NA
J gene: TRBJ2-2

CDR3 protein: CASSRTGIQPQHF
CDR3 DNA: TGTGCCAGCAGTCGGACAGGGATTCAGCCCCAGCATTTT
clone size: NA
V gene: TRBV6-2/TRBV6-3
D gene: TRBD1
J gene: TRBJ1-5

CDR3 protein: CASSPVRNSPLHF
CDR3 DNA: TGTGCCAGCAGTCCGGTCCGGAATTCACCCCTCCACTTT
clone size: NA
V gene: TRBV12-3/TRBV12-4
D gene: NA
J gene: TRBJ1-6

CDR3 protein: CSARIVLAVQETQYF
CDR3 DNA: TGCAGTGCTAGAATCGTTCTAGCGGTCCAAGAGACCCAGTACTTC
clone size: NA
V gene: TRBV20-1
D gene: TRBD2
J gene: TRBJ2-5

CDR3 protein: CASSLAGTPQGQFF
CDR3 DNA: TGTGCCAGCAGCCTAGCCGGGACCCCCCAAGGGCAGTTCTTC
clone size: NA
V gene: TRBV11-2
D gene: NA
J gene: TRBJ2-1

CDR3 protein: CASSPFPGTLQETQYF
CDR3 DNA: TGTGCCAGCAGCCCCTTCCCCGGGACGCTTCAAGAGACCCAGTACTTC
clone size: once
V gene: TRBV11-3
D gene: NA
J gene: TRBJ2-5

CDR3 protein: CASSAKGPYSNQPQHF
CDR3 DNA: TGTGCCAGCAGTGCTAAAGGGCCTTATAGCAATCAGCCCCAGCATTTT
clone size: medium-sized
V gene: TRBV27
D gene: NA
J gene: TRBJ1-5

CDR3 protein: CASSQGRSSYGYTF
CDR3 DNA: TGCGCCAGCAGCCAAGGGCGAAGCAGCTATGGCTACACCTTC
clone size: NA
V gene: TRBV4-3
D gene: NA
J gene: TRBJ1-2

CDR3 protein: CASSYRSSTGELFF
CDR3 DNA: TGTGCCAGCAGTTACCGTAGTTCAACCGGGGAGCTGTTTTTT
clone size: NA
V gene: TRBV6-5
D gene: NA
J gene: TRBJ2-2

CDR3 protein: CASSLGIGTAADTQYF
CDR3 DNA: TGTGCCAGCAGCTTGGGGATCGGGACGGCCGCAGATACGCAGTATTTT
clone size: NA
V gene: TRBV7-9
D gene: NA
J gene: TRBJ2-3

CDR3 protein: CASSLGDRGAFF
CDR3 DNA: TGTGCCAGCAGCTTAGGTGACAGAGGTGCTTTCTTT
clone size: NA
V gene: TRBV7-2
D gene: NA
J gene: TRBJ1-1

CDR3 protein: CASSGQSGINQPQHF
CDR3 DNA: TGTGCCAGTAGTGGTCAGTCCGGGATCAATCAGCCCCAGCATTTT
clone size: NA
V gene: TRBV19
D gene: NA
J gene: TRBJ1-5

CDR3 protein: CASSILAGATYEQYF
CDR3 DNA: TGTGCCAGTAGTATACTAGCGGGGGCCACCTACGAGCAGTACTTC
clone size: few
V gene: TRBV19
D gene: TRBD2
J gene: TRBJ2-7

CDR3 protein: CASGKGSNTGELFF
CDR3 DNA: TGTGCCAGCGGAAAGGGCTCAAACACCGGGGAGCTGTTTTTT
clone size: few
V gene: TRBV7-6
D gene: NA
J gene: TRBJ2-2

CDR3 protein: CASSLSLNNYEQYF
CDR3 DNA: TGTGCCAGCAGCTTATCGCTAAACAACTACGAGCAGTACTTC
clone size: few
V gene: TRBV7-2
D gene: NA
J gene: TRBJ2-7

CDR3 protein: CASSASGTGPTGELFF
CDR3 DNA: TGTGCCAGCAGTGCCTCCGGGACAGGGCCCACCGGGGAGCTGTTTTTT
clone size: NA
V gene: TRBV28
D gene: TRBD1
J gene: TRBJ2-2

CDR3 protein: CASSLLGGYSNQPQHF
CDR3 DNA: TGTGCCAGCAGTTTACTCGGGGGCTATAGCAATCAGCCCCAGCATTTT
clone size: NA
V gene: TRBV27
D gene: NA
J gene: TRBJ1-5

CDR3 protein: CASSFQGMNTEAFF
CDR3 DNA: TGTGCCAGCAGTTTTCAGGGTATGAACACTGAAGCTTTCTTT
clone size: NA
V gene: TRBV27
D gene: NA
J gene: TRBJ1-1

CDR3 protein: CSARDTLRDEQYF
CDR3 DNA: TGCAGTGCTAGAGATACCCTTCGTGACGAGCAGTACTTC
clone size: NA
V gene: TRBV20-1
D gene: NA
J gene: TRBJ2-7

CDR3 protein: CAWSPGTEQYF
CDR3 DNA: TGTGCCTGGAGTCCGGGTACCGAGCAGTACTTC
clone size: few
V gene: TRBV30
D gene: NA
J gene: TRBJ2-7

CDR3 protein: CSALRDRPNYGYTF
CDR3 DNA: TGCAGTGCTCTCCGGGACCGTCCTAACTATGGCTACACCTTC
clone size: NA
V gene: TRBV20-1
D gene: NA
J gene: TRBJ1-2

CDR3 protein: CASSQERVGQPQHF
CDR3 DNA: TGTGCCAGCAGCCAAGAGAGGGTAGGTCAGCCCCAGCATTTT
clone size: NA
V gene: TRBV21-1
D gene: NA
J gene: TRBJ1-5

CDR3 protein: CASSPGTGESNQPQHF
CDR3 DNA: TGTGCCAGTAGTCCCGGGACAGGGGAAAGCAATCAGCCCCAGCATTTT
clone size: NA
V gene: TRBV19
D gene: TRBD1
J gene: TRBJ1-5

CDR3 protein: CASSLVGGTDLSYEQYF
CDR3 DNA: TGTGCCAGCAGCTTAGTCGGTGGAACAGACCTCTCCTACGAGCAGTACTTC
clone size: NA
V gene: TRBV7-9
D gene: NA
J gene: TRBJ2-7

CDR3 protein: CSAKTGANTEAFF
CDR3 DNA: TGCAGTGCCAAGACAGGGGCGAACACTGAAGCTTTCTTT
clone size: few
V gene: TRBV20-1
D gene: TRBD1
J gene: TRBJ1-1

CDR3 protein: CASSYFGRGLNTEAFF
CDR3 DNA: TGTGCCAGCAGTTACTTTGGCAGGGGGCTTAACACTGAAGCTTTCTTT
clone size: NA
V gene: TRBV6-5
D gene: TRBD1
J gene: TRBJ1-1

CDR3 protein: CASREGTDEQYF
CDR3 DNA: TGTGCCAGTAGAGAGGGCACGGACGAGCAGTACTTC
clone size: NA
V gene: TRBV19
D gene: NA
J gene: TRBJ2-7

CDR3 protein: CSASQGAQPQHF
CDR3 DNA: TGCAGTGCTAGTCAGGGTGCGCAGCCCCAGCATTTT
clone size: NA
V gene: TRBV20-1
D gene: NA
J gene: TRBJ1-5

CDR3 protein: CATSRQSANTGELFF
CDR3 DNA: TGTGCCACCTCACGGCAGAGCGCGAACACCGGGGAGCTGTTTTTT
clone size: few
V gene: TRBV24-1
D gene: NA
J gene: TRBJ2-2

CDR3 protein: CASRARTSGGVETQYF
CDR3 DNA: TGTGCCAGCAGGGCCCGGACTAGCGGGGGGGTGGAGACCCAGTACTTC
clone size: few
V gene: TRBV6-1
D gene: TRBD2
J gene: TRBJ2-5

CDR3 protein: CASRQGSSYNSPLHF
CDR3 DNA: TGTGCCAGCAGACAGGGAAGCTCCTATAATTCACCCCTCCACTTT
clone size: NA
V gene: TRBV12-3/TRBV12-4
D gene: NA
J gene: TRBJ1-6

CDR3 protein: CASSPLTGWDTEAFF
CDR3 DNA: TGTGCCAGCAGTCCGTTGACAGGGTGGGACACTGAAGCTTTCTTT
clone size: NA
V gene: TRBV6-1
D gene: TRBD1
J gene: TRBJ1-1

CDR3 protein: CASSYGLGTGTEAFF
CDR3 DNA: TGTGCCAGCAGCTACGGCTTGGGGACCGGGACTGAAGCTTTCTTT
clone size: few
V gene: TRBV9
D gene: NA
J gene: TRBJ1-1